A selection of T cell receptor beta chains follows, all from one sample in a study of blood T cell repertoires in COVID-19. The data were produced by immunoSEQ multiplex PCR, yet TCRdb's version contains in-frame clones alone and is incomplete. The sample shows about 230,000 clones, around 83% of them seen only once. The material sequenced was peripheral blood. The receptors originated from a woman aged 50 to 60 with acute or convalescent COVID-19. The CDR3 runs from the conserved cysteine through the conserved F or W. Each record gives: V gene, CDR3 length, J gene, clone size, D gene, CDR3 DNA, CDR3 protein. D genes are given only for firm matches. Size tells how often a clone was seen (once, few, many) or the class of an expanded clone, and some rows leave it out.

v_call: TRBV7-2; cdr3_length: 16; j_call: TRBJ1-4; clone_size: -; d_call: -; cdr3_nt: TGTGCCAGCAGCCCCTCTCCCGCAGGAAACGCGGAAAAACTGTTTTTT; cdr3_aa: CASSPSPAGNAEKLFF
v_call: TRBV19; cdr3_length: 12; j_call: TRBJ1-2; clone_size: -; d_call: TRBD1; cdr3_nt: TGTGCCAGTAGTACTGACAGGGCCCGCTACCTCTTC; cdr3_aa: CASSTDRARYLF
v_call: TRBV4-2; cdr3_length: 15; j_call: TRBJ1-2; clone_size: -; d_call: -; cdr3_nt: TGTGCCAGCAGCTCCACAGGGTCCACGATCTATGGCTACACCTTC; cdr3_aa: CASSSTGSTIYGYTF
v_call: TRBV10-1; cdr3_length: 16; j_call: TRBJ2-4; clone_size: -; d_call: -; cdr3_nt: TGCGCCAGCAGTGAGCCCGACAGTCGATCCAAAAACATTCAGTACTTC; cdr3_aa: CASSEPDSRSKNIQYF
v_call: TRBV30; cdr3_length: 13; j_call: TRBJ2-1; clone_size: -; d_call: -; cdr3_nt: TGTGCCTGGGAAAGGGGGATATCAAATGAGCAGTTCTTC; cdr3_aa: CAWERGISNEQFF
v_call: TRBV7-9; cdr3_length: 15; j_call: TRBJ1-4; clone_size: -; d_call: TRBD1; cdr3_nt: TGTGCCAGCAGCGTAGGGACAGGGGTTAATGAAAAACTGTTTTTT; cdr3_aa: CASSVGTGVNEKLFF
v_call: TRBV6-5; cdr3_length: 15; j_call: TRBJ1-1; clone_size: once; d_call: -; cdr3_nt: TGTGCCACAGTAAGCTTTACCGGGACAAACACTGAAGCTTTCTTT; cdr3_aa: CATVSFTGTNTEAFF
v_call: TRBV14; cdr3_length: 16; j_call: TRBJ1-3; clone_size: few; d_call: -; cdr3_nt: TGTGCCAGCAGCAAATCACAGGGTTTCTCTGGAAACACCATATATTTT; cdr3_aa: CASSKSQGFSGNTIYF
v_call: TRBV5-8; cdr3_length: 15; j_call: TRBJ2-5; clone_size: -; d_call: TRBD1; cdr3_nt: TGTGCCAGCAGCTTGGCCGGGACAGGGTGGCGGACCCAGTACTTC; cdr3_aa: CASSLAGTGWRTQYF
v_call: TRBV4-1; cdr3_length: 15; j_call: TRBJ2-1; clone_size: -; d_call: -; cdr3_nt: TGCGCCAGCAGCCAAGCAGCGTCCAGACGCTATGAGCAGTTCTTC; cdr3_aa: CASSQAASRRYEQFF
v_call: TRBV13; cdr3_length: 18; j_call: TRBJ1-5; clone_size: -; d_call: TRBD1; cdr3_nt: TGTGCCAGCAGCTGCTGGACAGGGGGCTGTAATAGCAATCAGCCCCAGCATTTT; cdr3_aa: CASSCWTGGCNSNQPQHF
v_call: TRBV19; cdr3_length: 15; j_call: TRBJ2-1; clone_size: -; d_call: TRBD1; cdr3_nt: TGTGCCAGTAGTAACCTACAGGGGGCCAACAATGAGCAGTTCTTC; cdr3_aa: CASSNLQGANNEQFF
v_call: TRBV7-7; cdr3_length: 16; j_call: TRBJ2-5; clone_size: -; d_call: TRBD2; cdr3_nt: TGTGCCAGCAGCTTAGGGAGCGGGAGACAGAGAGAGACCCAGTACTTC; cdr3_aa: CASSLGSGRQRETQYF
v_call: TRBV14; cdr3_length: 13; j_call: TRBJ2-1; clone_size: few; d_call: -; cdr3_nt: TGTGCCAGCAGCCAAGGACAGAACAATGAGCAGTTCTTC; cdr3_aa: CASSQGQNNEQFF
v_call: TRBV7-2; cdr3_length: 16; j_call: TRBJ2-5; clone_size: -; d_call: TRBD2; cdr3_nt: TGTGCCAGCAGCAATAGCGGGGGGGCCGTAATAGAGACCCAGTACTTC; cdr3_aa: CASSNSGGAVIETQYF
v_call: TRBV9; cdr3_length: 13; j_call: TRBJ2-1; clone_size: -; d_call: TRBD2; cdr3_nt: TGTGCCAGCAGCGTAGAAGGTAGCGGGATATCGTTCTTC; cdr3_aa: CASSVEGSGISFF
v_call: TRBV28; cdr3_length: 13; j_call: TRBJ2-7; clone_size: -; d_call: -; cdr3_nt: TGTGCCAGCAGTCCCCCGGAGACCTACAAGCAGTACTTC; cdr3_aa: CASSPPETYKQYF